Following are 5 T cell receptor beta chains from one sample sequenced in a study of T cell responses to AZD1222 COVID-19 vaccine. Using immunoSEQ multiplex PCR, the repertoire was profiled, and TCRdb retains in-frame clones only, with some absent. This table holds about 85,000 clones, roughly nine tenths found once. The sequencing here drew on peripheral blood, taken on day 0 of AZD1222 vaccination. The origin of the receptors is an adult in good health.

The chain joins TRBV11-3 to TRBJ2-1; TRBD2 matches at 10 bases. The germline V gene has CDR1 SGHNT and CDR2 YENEEA. This CDR3 is 15 amino acids long. Unmatched junction bases numbered 10, after V lost 5 bases and J lost 9 bases. This chain's CDR3 is CASSRLGTSEGEQFF. The CDR3 coding sequence is TGTGCCAGCAGCCGCCTCGGGACTAGCGAGGGTGAGCAGTTCTTC.

J is TRBJ2-1 and V is TRBV18; 11 bases fit TRBD2. CDR3 size: 15 residues. V was clipped by 6 bases and J by 4 bases; unmatched bases: 5. CDR1 KGHSH and CDR2 LQKENI come from the germline V gene. The CDR3 nucleotides read TGTGCCAGCTCCCTAGCGGGAGGTCCATACAATGAGCAGTTCTTC. Protein: CASSLAGGPYNEQFF.

V gene TRBV6-4 combines with J gene TRBJ2-1; maybe TRBD2 (7 bases). Per the germline V gene, CDR1 is MRHNA and CDR2 is SNTAGT. Trimming took 4 bases from V and 4 from J, leaving 17 bases between them. CDR3 size: 16 residues. Here the CDR3 reads CASSGVGGQGYNEQFF. DNA for the CDR3: TGTGCCAGCAGTGGAGTGGGGGGGCAGGGATACAATGAGCAGTTCTTC.

The rearrangement uses TRBV7-3 and TRBJ2-3, with TRBD2 as a possible D gene (7 bases). The length of the CDR3 is 13 residues. Trimming took off 5 bases at V and 6 bases at J, with 12 bases between the two ends. Per germline, CDR1 SGHTA and CDR2 FQGTGA. The CDR3 loop is CASSRGARDTQYF. The DNA of the CDR3 is TGTGCCAGCAGCCGGGGGGCTCGGGATACGCAGTATTTT.

The genes are TRBV7-2 and TRBJ2-3, with 12 bases matching TRBD2. The germline V gene encodes CDR1 SGHTA and CDR2 FQGNSA. Trimming at V came to 5 bases and at J to 4 bases, leaving 10 bases not matched to a gene. The CDR3 covers 17 residues. CDR3: CASSLTSGSFLADTQYF. The CDR3 bases are TGTGCCAGCAGCCTGACTAGCGGGAGCTTTTTAGCAGATACGCAGTATTTT.